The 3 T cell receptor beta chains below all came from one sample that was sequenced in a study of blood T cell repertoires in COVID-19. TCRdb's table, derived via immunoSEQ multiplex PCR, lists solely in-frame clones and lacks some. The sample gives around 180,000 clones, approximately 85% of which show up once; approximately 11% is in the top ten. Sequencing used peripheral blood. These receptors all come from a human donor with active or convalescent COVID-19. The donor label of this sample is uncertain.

The CDR3 here is CASSLDIAGGRGYTF. CDR3 in DNA: TGTGCCAGCAGCTTAGACATCGCAGGGGGCCGCGGCTACACCTTC. The V and J genes are TRBV7-2 and TRBJ1-2; TRBD1 matches 8 bases. The junction had 9 bases not matched to a gene; V was cut back by 1 base and J by 8 bases. CDR3 length equals 15 residues. The germline CDR1 and CDR2 sequences are SGHTA and FQGNSA.

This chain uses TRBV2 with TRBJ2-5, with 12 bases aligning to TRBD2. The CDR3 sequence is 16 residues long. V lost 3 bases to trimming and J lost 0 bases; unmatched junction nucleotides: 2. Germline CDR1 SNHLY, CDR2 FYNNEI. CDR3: CASSDLAGGYQETQYF. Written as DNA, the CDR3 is TGTGCCAGCAGTGACCTAGCGGGGGGGTACCAAGAGACCCAGTACTTC. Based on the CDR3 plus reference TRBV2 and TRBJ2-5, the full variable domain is EPEVTQTPSHQVTQMGQEVILRCVPISNHLYFYWYRQILGQKVEFLVSFYNNEISEKSEIFDDQFSVERPDGSNFTLKIRSTKLEDSAMYFCASSDLAGGYQETQYFGPGTRLLVL.

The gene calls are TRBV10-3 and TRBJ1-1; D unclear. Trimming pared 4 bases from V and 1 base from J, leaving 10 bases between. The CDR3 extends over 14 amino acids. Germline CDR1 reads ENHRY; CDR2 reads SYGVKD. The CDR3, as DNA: TGTGCCATCAGTGTCTCTCCCCGGAACACTGAAGCTTTCTTT. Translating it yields CAISVSPRNTEAFF.